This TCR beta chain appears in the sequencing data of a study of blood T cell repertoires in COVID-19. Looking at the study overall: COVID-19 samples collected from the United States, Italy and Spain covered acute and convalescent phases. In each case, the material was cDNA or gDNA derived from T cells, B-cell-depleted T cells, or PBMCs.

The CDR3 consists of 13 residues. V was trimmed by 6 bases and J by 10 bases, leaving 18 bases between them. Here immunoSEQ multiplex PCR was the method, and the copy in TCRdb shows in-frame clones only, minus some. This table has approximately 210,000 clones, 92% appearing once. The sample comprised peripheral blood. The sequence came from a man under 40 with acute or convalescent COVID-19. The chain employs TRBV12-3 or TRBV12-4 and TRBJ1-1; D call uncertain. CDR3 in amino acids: CASRPTRSGGAFF. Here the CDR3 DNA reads TGTGCCAGCAGACCTACCCGGTCAGGAGGAGCTTTCTTT.